One sample yielded the 15 T cell receptor beta chains listed below, sequenced in a study of blood T cell repertoires in COVID-19. Produced via immunoSEQ multiplex PCR; TCRdb's table is partial and in-frame only. The table lists around 18,000 clones, approximately 80% of them singletons. Sequenced input: peripheral blood. The source is an older man with acute or convalescent COVID-19.

The genes are TRBV6-2 or TRBV6-3 and TRBJ1-6; 8 bases are a match to TRBD1. The junction had 5 bases not matched to a gene; V was cut back by 2 bases and J by 2 bases. Germline CDR1 is MNHEY and CDR2 is SVGEGT. There are 17 residues in the CDR3. CDR3 nucleotide sequence: TGTGCCAGCAGTTACCCCCGACAGGGGACCTATAATTCACCCCTCCACTTT. It yields the protein CASSYPRQGTYNSPLHF.

The CDR3 DNA is TGTGCCAGCAGTTACGGGGGCACGAACACTGAAGCTTTCTTT. This gives the protein CASSYGGTNTEAFF. The chain links TRBV6-5 to TRBJ1-1; a possible D gene is TRBD1 (6 bases). Between the trimmed V and J ends, which lost 2 bases and 1 base, there was a span of 8 bases. This CDR3 region has 14 residues. Germline CDR1 and CDR2: MNHEY and SVGAGI.

The chain uses TRBV6-2 or TRBV6-3 and TRBJ2-7; 7 nucleotides agree with TRBD1. This CDR3 comprises 17 residues. After removal of 2 bases from V and 2 bases from J, the junction contained 12 bases not matched to a gene. Germline CDR1 is MNHEY and CDR2 is SVGEGT. CDR3 loop: CASSYGIQGSGAYEQYF. The CDR3 nucleotides read TGTGCCAGCAGTTACGGCATACAGGGGTCAGGGGCCTACGAGCAGTACTTC.

V gene TRBV19 combines with J gene TRBJ1-5; D is possibly TRBD1 (6 bases). The CDR3 is 14 residues long. The ends were cut back, 6 bases at V and 6 bases at J, with 15 bases in the middle. The germline V gene has CDR1 LNHDA and CDR2 SQIVND (reference sequence). Written as DNA, the CDR3 is TGTGCCAGTAGCCCAGGACAGCTACTTCAGCCCCAGCATTTT. Residues: CASSPGQLLQPQHF.

V is TRBV25-1 and J is TRBJ1-2; D might be TRBD1 (5 bases). Trimming removed 6 bases from V and 2 bases from J, with 7 bases in between. The CDR3 spans 12 residues. CDR1 is MGHDK, CDR2 SYGVNS, per germline. CDR3: CASRTANYGYTF. CDR3 DNA sequence: TGTGCCAGCAGGACAGCGAACTATGGCTACACCTTC.

The chain couples TRBV6-5 to TRBJ1-6, with D maybe TRBD1 (5 bases). From germline, CDR1 is MNHEY and CDR2 SVGAGI. This CDR3 has 15 residues. The germline V and J ends were trimmed by 1 base and 8 bases, with 12 bases remaining between them. In nucleotides, the CDR3 is TGTGCCAGCAGTTACTTCGGGCTAGGGGATTCACCCCTCCACTTT. This codes for CASSYFGLGDSPLHF.

The chain is built from TRBV29-1 and TRBJ1-1; D gene uncertain. V lost 7 bases and J lost 3, with 15 bases in between. Germline values: CDR1 SQVTM, CDR2 ANQGSEA. This CDR3 spans 13 amino acids. The CDR3 is CSALGFSYTEAFF. DNA for the CDR3: TGCAGCGCCCTGGGCTTCAGTTACACTGAAGCTTTCTTT.

This clone has just a few counts. The rearrangement joins TRBV7-2 to TRBJ2-1; 7 bases fit TRBD2. J was trimmed by 0 bases and V by 1 base; bases with no gene match: 6. CDR1 is SGHTA and CDR2 is FQGNSA in the germline V gene. There are 17 residues in the CDR3. This chain's CDR3 is CASSLVSGQASYNEQFF. In DNA, the CDR3 is TGTGCCAGCAGCTTAGTTAGCGGGCAGGCCTCCTACAATGAGCAGTTCTTC.

The chain couples TRBV7-2 to TRBJ2-5; D ambiguous. The V and J ends lost 3 bases and 1 base respectively, with 6 bases between them. Germline CDR1 and CDR2: SGHTA and FQGNSA. The CDR3 runs to 13 residues. CDR3 coding DNA: TGTGCCAGCAGCTTTTTAATCCAAGAGACCCAGTACTTC. This codes for CASSFLIQETQYF.

This clone was observed a handful of times. V gene TRBV11-2 combines with J gene TRBJ1-1; D call uncertain. The germline V and J ends were trimmed by 1 base and 5 bases, with 26 bases remaining between them. CDR1 is SGHAT, CDR2 FQNNGV, per germline. This CDR3 is built from 19 residues. Here the CDR3 reads CASSLVQYEGVGLRTEAFF. The CDR3 DNA reads TGTGCCAGCAGCTTAGTGCAGTACGAGGGAGTGGGTCTAAGGACTGAAGCTTTCTTT.

The V call is TRBV27, the J call TRBJ2-1; TRBD1 agrees at 10 bases. Germline CDR1 reads MNHEY; CDR2 reads SMNVEV (reference sequence). With 4 bases clipped from V and 7 bases from J, the junction kept 7 bases outside the gene matches. The CDR3 is made up of 15 amino acids. CDR3 residues: CASSSVGTGVNEQFF. The CDR3 bases are TGTGCCAGCAGTTCGGTTGGGACAGGGGTAAATGAGCAGTTCTTC.

This rearrangement joins TRBV5-1 to TRBJ2-5; D is ambiguous. There are 15 residues in the CDR3. V lost 0 bases to trimming and J lost 0 bases, with 9 bases between them. In germline, CDR1 is SGHRS, CDR2 YFSETQ. The CDR3 protein is CASSLGLTYQETQYF. The CDR3 region has the DNA TGCGCCAGCAGCTTGGGACTGACGTACCAAGAGACCCAGTACTTC. Complete variable domain (other parts from reference TRBV5-1 and TRBJ2-5): KAGVTQTPRYLIKTRGQQVTLSCSPISGHRSVSWYQQTPGQGLQFLFEYFSETQRNKGNFPGRFSGRQFSNSRSEMNVSTLELGDSALYLCASSLGLTYQETQYFGPGTRLLVL.

The rearrangement joins TRBV6-6 to TRBJ1-1, with D possibly being TRBD1 (5 bases). V lost 6 bases and J 7 bases, leaving 15 bases between the germline ends. CDR1 MNHNY and CDR2 SVGAGI come from the germline V gene (reference sequence). This CDR3 is 13 amino acids long. The CDR3 region has the DNA TGTGCCAGCAGAAACCAGGGTGCTAGTGAAGCTTTCTTT. This codes for CASRNQGASEAFF.

A single count supports this clone. This sequence joins TRBV11-2 and TRBJ2-5; a possible D gene is TRBD2 (7 bases). The CDR3 extends over 16 amino acids. CDR1 is SGHAT and CDR2 is FQNNGV in the germline V gene. V was cut by 1 base and J by 5 bases, with 17 bases left in between. CDR3 residues: CASSLGMGGAGETQYF. DNA of the CDR3: TGTGCCAGCAGCTTAGGAATGGGGGGGGCCGGGGAGACCCAGTACTTC. The variable domain in full, completed from reference TRBV11-2 and TRBJ2-5, reads EAGVAQSPRYKIIEKRQSVAFWCNPISGHATLYWYQQILGQGPKLLIQFQNNGVVDDSQLPKDRFSAERLKGVDSTLKIQPAKLEDSAVYLCASSLGMGGAGETQYFGPGTRLLVL.

This chain connects TRBV5-1 to TRBJ1-4; no firm D call. Trimming stripped 3 bases from V and 8 bases from J, with 14 bases between. CDR3 size: 14 residues. Germline V lookup: CDR1 SGHRS, CDR2 YFSETQ. DNA of the CDR3: TGCGCCAGCAGCTCCACGGTGACAAGGGAAAAACTGTTTTTT. Protein sequence: CASSSTVTREKLFF.